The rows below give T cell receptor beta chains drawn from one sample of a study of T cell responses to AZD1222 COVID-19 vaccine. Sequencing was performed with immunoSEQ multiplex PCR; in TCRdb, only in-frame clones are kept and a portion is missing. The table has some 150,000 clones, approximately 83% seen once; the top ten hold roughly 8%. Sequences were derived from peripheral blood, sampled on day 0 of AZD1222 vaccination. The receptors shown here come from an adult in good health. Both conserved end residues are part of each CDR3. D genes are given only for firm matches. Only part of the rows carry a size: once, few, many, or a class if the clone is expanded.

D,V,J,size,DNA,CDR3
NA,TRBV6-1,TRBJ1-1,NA,TGTGCCAGCAGTGAACAGGGGATGGTCACTGAAGCTTTCTTT,CASSEQGMVTEAFF
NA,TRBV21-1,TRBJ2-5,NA,TGTACCCCTGGGGTAGCGGGGGGGCAAGAGACCCAGTACTTC,CTPGVAGGQETQYF
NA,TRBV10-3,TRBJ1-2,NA,TGTGCCATCAGTGGGGACAACATAGGCTACACCTTC,CAISGDNIGYTF
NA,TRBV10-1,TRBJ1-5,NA,TGCGCCAGCAGTGAGTCGAATCAGCCCCAGCATTTT,CASSESNQPQHF
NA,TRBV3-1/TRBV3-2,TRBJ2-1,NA,TGTGCCAGCAGCCCCCAGGGGACTACCTCCTACAATGAGCAGTTCTTC,CASSPQGTTSYNEQFF
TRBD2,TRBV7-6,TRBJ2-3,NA,TGTGCCAGCAGCCCTAGCGGGGGGGCGGGAGATACGCAGTATTTT,CASSPSGGAGDTQYF
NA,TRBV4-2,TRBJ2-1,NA,TGTGCCAGCAGCCCGTCGAATCCCAATGAGCAGTTCTTC,CASSPSNPNEQFF
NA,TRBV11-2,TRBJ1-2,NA,TGTGCCAGCAGCTTAGACATCGGGTTGGTCTCCTATGGCTACACCTTC,CASSLDIGLVSYGYTF
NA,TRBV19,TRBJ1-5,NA,TGTGCCAGTAGTATAGAGGGGGCGGGTCAGCCCCAGCATTTT,CASSIEGAGQPQHF
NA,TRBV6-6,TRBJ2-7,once,TGTGCCAGCAGCCATCAGGGCGGCGAGCAGTACTTC,CASSHQGGEQYF
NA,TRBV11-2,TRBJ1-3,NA,TGTGCCAGCAGCTTAGCGCCCGACGGAGTCTCTGGAAATACCATATATTTT,CASSLAPDGVSGNTIYF
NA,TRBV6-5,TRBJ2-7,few,TGTGCCAGCAGAACCGCGGGACAGACTGGCGAGCAGTACTTC,CASRTAGQTGEQYF
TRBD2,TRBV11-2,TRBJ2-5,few,TGTGCCAGCGCCTTGCGGGGGGAGACCCAGTACTTC,CASALRGETQYF
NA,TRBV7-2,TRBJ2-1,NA,TGTGCCAGCAGCTTAGCTCGGCACAATGAGCAGTTCTTC,CASSLARHNEQFF
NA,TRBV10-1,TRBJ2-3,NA,TGCGCCAGCAGTTTAGGGACTCTATACACAGATACGCAGTATTTT,CASSLGTLYTDTQYF
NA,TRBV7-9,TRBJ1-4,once,TGTGCCAGCAGCCCTCCCGGGGGAGTTGAAAAACTGTTTTTT,CASSPPGGVEKLFF
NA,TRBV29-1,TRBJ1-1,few,TGCAGCGTCGTCCCGGGTGGCGGGACTGAAGCTTTCTTT,CSVVPGGGTEAFF
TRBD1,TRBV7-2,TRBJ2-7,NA,TGTGCCAGCAGCTTCGGGACAGGGTCATTCGAGCAGTACTTC,CASSFGTGSFEQYF
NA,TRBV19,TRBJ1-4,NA,TGTGCCAGTAGATCAGGGCCCGGTGAAAAACTGTTTTTT,CASRSGPGEKLFF
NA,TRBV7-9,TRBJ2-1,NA,TGTGCCAGCAGCTTAGTCCTGATTCTGAATGAGCAGTTCTTC,CASSLVLILNEQFF
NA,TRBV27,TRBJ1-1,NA,TGTGCCAGCAGTCCCGGACCAATGAACACTGAAGCTTTCTTT,CASSPGPMNTEAFF
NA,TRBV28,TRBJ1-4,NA,TGTGCCAGCAGTTCAGGGATTAATGAAAAACTGTTTTTT,CASSSGINEKLFF
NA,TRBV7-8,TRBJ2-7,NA,TGTGCCAGCAGCCCCACCCCGGCCTACGAGCAGTACTTC,CASSPTPAYEQYF
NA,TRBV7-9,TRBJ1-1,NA,TGTGCCGCAAAAGAGGGGGGTTTGAACACTGAAGCTTTCTTT,CAAKEGGLNTEAFF
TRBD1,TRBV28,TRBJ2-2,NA,TGTGCCAGCGAGTCGAGGACAGGGAGAACCGGGGAGCTGTTTTTT,CASESRTGRTGELFF
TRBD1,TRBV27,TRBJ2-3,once,TGTGCCAGCAGTACTTTGGGGGGACAGGGTGTTGGAGATACGCAGTATTTT,CASSTLGGQGVGDTQYF
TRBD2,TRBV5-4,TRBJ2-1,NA,TGTGCCAGCAGCTCCAAAGGCGGGAGGACGTACAATGAGCAGTTCTTC,CASSSKGGRTYNEQFF
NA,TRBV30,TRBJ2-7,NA,TGTGCCTGGAGAGCAGCGGGTAGGAGCTCCTACGAGCAGTACTTC,CAWRAAGRSSYEQYF
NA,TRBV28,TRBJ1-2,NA,TGTGCCAGCAGGGCTATGGGAGACTATGGTTACACCTTC,CASRAMGDYGYTF
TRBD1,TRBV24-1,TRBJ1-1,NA,TGTGCCACCAGTGATTATGCCGGGACAGCCCTTTTCTTT,CATSDYAGTALFF
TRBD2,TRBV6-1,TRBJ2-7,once,TGTGCCAGCAGTGAGGGACTAGCGTTTTACGAGCAGTACTTC,CASSEGLAFYEQYF
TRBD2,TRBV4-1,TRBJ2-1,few,TGCGCCAGCAGCCAACCACTAGCGGGAAGGTCCTACAATGAGCAGTTCTTC,CASSQPLAGRSYNEQFF
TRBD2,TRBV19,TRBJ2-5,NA,TGTGCCAGTAGTATGGGACTAGCGGAATTGGGGCAAGAGACCCAGTACTTC,CASSMGLAELGQETQYF
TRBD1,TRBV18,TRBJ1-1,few,TGTGCCAGCTCAATTTCAAGGGACAGGCTGATTGCTTTCTTT,CASSISRDRLIAFF
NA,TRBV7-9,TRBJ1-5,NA,TGTGCCAGCAGCCCGGAGGACGGACGAACCCAGCATTTT,CASSPEDGRTQHF
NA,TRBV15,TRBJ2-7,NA,TGTGCCACCAGCAGTGGGGCGGGTCGACAGTCTAGCGAAGAGCAGTACTTC,CATSSGAGRQSSEEQYF
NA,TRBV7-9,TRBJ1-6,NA,TGTGCCAGCACCTCCCTAGGGTCACCCCTCCACTTT,CASTSLGSPLHF
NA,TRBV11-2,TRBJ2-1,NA,TGTGCCAGCAGCGAGAGGAGGGGGGCCCACAATGAGCAGTTCTTC,CASSERRGAHNEQFF
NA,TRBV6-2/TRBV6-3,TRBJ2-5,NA,TGTGCCAGCAGTAACCAAGAGACCCAGTACTTC,CASSNQETQYF
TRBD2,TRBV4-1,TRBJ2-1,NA,TGCGCCAGCAGCCTGCTAGCGGGGGGAACCTACAATGAGCAGTTCTTC,CASSLLAGGTYNEQFF
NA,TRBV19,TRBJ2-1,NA,TGTGCCAGTAGGGGGGCTCAGCTTCCCTCCTACAATGAGCAGTTCTTC,CASRGAQLPSYNEQFF
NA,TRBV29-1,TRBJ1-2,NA,TGCAGCGGCGTCGGAGGACTCGGCTACACCTTC,CSGVGGLGYTF
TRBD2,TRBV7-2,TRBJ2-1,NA,TGTGCCAGCAGCTTTCCTTTGGAGCGGGGGGGAAATGAGCAGTTCTTC,CASSFPLERGGNEQFF
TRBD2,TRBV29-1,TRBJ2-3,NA,TGCAGCGCCGCACTAGCGGGCGTGAATACGCAGTATTTT,CSAALAGVNTQYF
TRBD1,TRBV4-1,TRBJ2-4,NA,TGCGCCAGCAGCCAAGGGGGGTATCGGGGACAGTCCCCGTTAGCCAAAAACATTCAGTACTTC,CASSQGGYRGQSPLAKNIQYF
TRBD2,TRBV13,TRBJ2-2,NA,TGTGCCAGCAGCCCCTTCGTTTTTAGCGGGAGGCCTAACACCGGGGAGCTGTTTTTT,CASSPFVFSGRPNTGELFF
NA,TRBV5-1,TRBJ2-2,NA,TGCGCCAGCAGCGGGGGTTCGGCCGGGGAGCTGTTTTTT,CASSGGSAGELFF
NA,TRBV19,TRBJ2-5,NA,TGTGCCAGTAGTTGGACCGAAGAGACCCAGTACTTC,CASSWTEETQYF
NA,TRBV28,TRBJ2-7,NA,TGTGCCAGCAGACCAGACCGACGGGACCAATACTACGAGCAGTACTTC,CASRPDRRDQYYEQYF
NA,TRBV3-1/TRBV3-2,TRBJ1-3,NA,TGTGCCAGCAGCCAAGAAGGTGGAAACACCATATATTTT,CASSQEGGNTIYF
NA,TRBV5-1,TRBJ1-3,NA,TGCGCCAGCAGCTTGGTGGGTGTCTCTGGAAACACCATATATTTT,CASSLVGVSGNTIYF
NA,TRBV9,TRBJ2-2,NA,TGTGCCAGCAGCGCTGGACTTACCAACACCGGGGAGCTGTTTTTT,CASSAGLTNTGELFF
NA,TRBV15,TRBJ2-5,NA,TGTGCCACCAGCTCCCACCGGGACAACCAAGAGACCCAGTACTTC,CATSSHRDNQETQYF
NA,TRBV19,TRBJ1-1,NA,TGTGCCAGTAGTCTCATTGGGACACGAGTTATGAACACTGAAGCTTTCTTT,CASSLIGTRVMNTEAFF
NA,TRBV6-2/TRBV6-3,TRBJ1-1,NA,TGTGCCAGCAGTTGGGCGAGGGTGAACACTGAAGCTTTCTTT,CASSWARVNTEAFF
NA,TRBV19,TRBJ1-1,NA,TGTGCCAGTAGTATAGGGATGGGCACTGAAGCTTTCTTT,CASSIGMGTEAFF
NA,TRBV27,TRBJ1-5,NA,TGTGCCAGCAGTCCTAGGGGAGGGAATCAGCCCCAGCATTTT,CASSPRGGNQPQHF
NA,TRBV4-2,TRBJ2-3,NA,TGTGCCAGCAGCCAAGATGGTTTACTAGCTTCCGATACGCAGTATTTT,CASSQDGLLASDTQYF
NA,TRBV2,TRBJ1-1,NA,TGTGCCAGCAGTGGGCAGGTTGATGCTTTCTTT,CASSGQVDAFF
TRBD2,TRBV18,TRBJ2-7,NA,TGTGCCAGCTCCCCCGGGACTAGCGCATCCTACGAGCAGTACTTC,CASSPGTSASYEQYF